This passage covers 9 T cell receptor beta chains from one sample sequenced in a study of blood T cell repertoires in COVID-19. Clones were sequenced by immunoSEQ multiplex PCR, and TCRdb holds only the in-frame ones, with some missing. The table includes around 35,000 clones, roughly 88% detected once. The specimen sequenced was peripheral blood. These receptors all stem from a man between 60 and 75 years old with active COVID-19.

This sequence joins TRBV5-1 and TRBJ2-3, with D tentatively TRBD1 (6 bases). The CDR3 length is 15 residues. Germline CDR1 reads SGHRS; CDR2 reads YFSETQ. V lost 4 bases and J 0 bases, leaving 12 bases between the germline ends. DNA for the CDR3: TGCGCCAGCAGCCAGGCAGGGGCTAGCACAGATACGCAGTATTTT. This translates into CASSQAGASTDTQYF. Complete variable domain (other parts from reference TRBV5-1 and TRBJ2-3): KAGVTQTPRYLIKTRGQQVTLSCSPISGHRSVSWYQQTPGQGLQFLFEYFSETQRNKGNFPGRFSGRQFSNSRSEMNVSTLELGDSALYLCASSQAGASTDTQYFGPGTRLTVL.

The chain recombines TRBV2 with TRBJ2-1; 12 nucleotides align to TRBD2. The CDR3 length is 14 residues. Losses at the gene ends were 4 bases for V and 9 bases for J; bases not matched to a gene: 4. CDR1 is SNHLY, CDR2 FYNNEI, per germline. The CDR3 protein is CASSGTSGTLEQFF. DNA for the CDR3: TGTGCCAGCAGTGGGACTAGCGGGACTCTTGAGCAGTTCTTC.

The V call is TRBV7-2, the J call TRBJ1-1, with 7 bases that match TRBD1. Germline V gene lookup returns CDR1 SGHTA and CDR2 FQGNSA. The CDR3 spans 16 residues. The trim removed 5 bases at V and 4 bases at J, leaving 13 bases unmatched. The DNA of the CDR3 is TGTGCCAGCAGCATGTCCCGGGACAGATTCGCCACTGAAGCTTTCTTT. This gives the protein CASSMSRDRFATEAFF. Full variable domain (remainder filled in from reference TRBV7-2 and TRBJ1-1): GAGVSQSPSNKVTEKGKDVELRCDPISGHTALYWYRQSLGQGLEFLIYFQGNSAPDKSGLPSDRFSAERTGGSVSTLTIQRTQQEDSAVYLCASSMSRDRFATEAFFGQGTRLTVV.

This clone has just one count. The chain employs TRBV5-1 and TRBJ1-5, with D perhaps matching TRBD1 (5 bases). Trimming stripped 0 bases from V and 6 bases from J, with 13 bases between. The CDR3 is 15 amino acids. Germline-derived CDR1 and CDR2 are SGHRS and YFSETQ. This CDR3 reads CASSLAGLTAQPQHF. DNA for the CDR3: TGCGCCAGCAGCTTGGCGGGACTCACGGCTCAGCCCCAGCATTTT. Full variable domain (rest looked up from reference TRBV5-1 and TRBJ1-5): KAGVTQTPRYLIKTRGQQVTLSCSPISGHRSVSWYQQTPGQGLQFLFEYFSETQRNKGNFPGRFSGRQFSNSRSEMNVSTLELGDSALYLCASSLAGLTAQPQHFGDGTRLSIL.

This chain uses TRBV18 with TRBJ1-3; TRBD1 agrees at 7 bases. This CDR3 contains 15 residues. Germline V CDR1 and CDR2: KGHSH, LQKENI. Germline trimming cut 0 bases from V and 4 bases from J; bases unmatched to any gene: 3. The CDR3 DNA sequence: TGTGCCAGCTCACCACCGGGACAGAGAGGAAACACCATATATTTT. It encodes CASSPPGQRGNTIYF.

The chain links TRBV3-1 (or the pseudogene TRBV3-2) to TRBJ2-7; 10 positions match TRBD2. In germline, CDR1 is LGHDT, CDR2 YNNKEL (reference sequence). This CDR3 comprises 16 residues. V lost 4 bases, J lost 3 bases, and 9 bases stayed unmatched. This chain's CDR3 is CASSRRLAGLHYEQYF. The CDR3 nucleotides are TGTGCCAGCAGCCGAAGACTAGCGGGCCTTCACTACGAGCAGTACTTC.

The CDR3 is CASSSATGVNEKLFF. As DNA, the CDR3 is TGCGCCAGCAGCTCGGCGACAGGGGTTAATGAAAAACTGTTTTTT. The V gene is TRBV5-1, the J gene TRBJ1-4, with 8 positions matching TRBD1. V lost 3 bases to trimming and J lost 4 bases; unmatched junction nucleotides: 5. Germline lookup yields CDR1 SGHRS and CDR2 YFSETQ. CDR3 size: 15 residues.

This chain connects TRBV29-1 to TRBJ2-1; perhaps TRBD2 as D (5 bases). The V and J ends lost 3 bases and 1 base respectively, with 10 bases between them. This CDR3 is built from 14 residues. CDR1 is SQVTM and CDR2 is ANQGSEA in the germline V gene. CDR3 loop: CSVEGAASYNEQFF. CDR3 nucleotide sequence: TGCAGCGTTGAGGGAGCCGCTTCCTACAATGAGCAGTTCTTC.

J is TRBJ2-7 and V is TRBV13; D is uncertain. The V and J ends lost 4 bases and 7 bases respectively, with 11 bases between them. In germline, CDR1 is PRHDT, CDR2 FYEKMQ (reference sequence). CDR3 length: 12 amino acids. The DNA of the CDR3 is TGTGCCAGCAGCTCCTCTACCCGTGAGCAGTACTTC. It codes for CASSSSTREQYF.